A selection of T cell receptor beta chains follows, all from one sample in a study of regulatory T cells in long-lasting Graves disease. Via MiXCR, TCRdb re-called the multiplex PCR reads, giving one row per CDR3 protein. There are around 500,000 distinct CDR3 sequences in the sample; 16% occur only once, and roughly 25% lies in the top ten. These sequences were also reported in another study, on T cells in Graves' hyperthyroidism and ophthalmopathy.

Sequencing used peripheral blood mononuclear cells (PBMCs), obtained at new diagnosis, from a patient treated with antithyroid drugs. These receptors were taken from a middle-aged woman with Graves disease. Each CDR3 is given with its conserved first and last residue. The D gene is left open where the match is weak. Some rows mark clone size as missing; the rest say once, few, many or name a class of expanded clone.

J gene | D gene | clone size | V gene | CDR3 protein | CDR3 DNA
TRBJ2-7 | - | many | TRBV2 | CASRGWGGHGGEQYF | TGTGCCAGCCGGGGGTGGGGGGGCCACGGCGGCGAGCAGTACTTC
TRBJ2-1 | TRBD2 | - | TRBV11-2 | CASRLAGSSNEQFF | TGTGCCAGCAGGCTAGCGGGGTCTTCCAATGAGCAGTTCTTC
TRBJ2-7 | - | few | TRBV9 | CASSAGTNGASYEQYF | TGTGCCAGCAGCGCAGGAACTAACGGGGCATCCTACGAGCAGTACTTC
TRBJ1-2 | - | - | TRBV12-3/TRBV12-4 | CASSLLKGGDSHGYTF | TGTGCCAGCAGTTTATTAAAAGGAGGCGACTCCCATGGCTACACCTTC
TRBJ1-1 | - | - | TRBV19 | CASKKQDPPGTEAFF | TGTGCCAGTAAGAAACAGGACCCACCCGGCACTGAAGCTTTCTTT
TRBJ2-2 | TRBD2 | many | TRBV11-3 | CASSSELWLAGFTGELFF | TGTGCCAGCAGCTCGGAGTTATGGCTAGCGGGGTTCACCGGGGAGCTGTTTTTT
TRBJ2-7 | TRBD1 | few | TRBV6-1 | CASTPLAGGAYEQYF | TGTGCCAGCACCCCCCTGGCAGGGGGCGCGTACGAGCAGTACTTC
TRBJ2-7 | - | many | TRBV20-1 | CSASPYEQYF | TGCAGTGCTAGTCCCTACGAGCAGTACTTC
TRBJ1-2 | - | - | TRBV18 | CASSPTNRAVNYGYTF | TGTGCCAGCTCACCCACGAACAGGGCAGTTAACTATGGCTACACCTTC
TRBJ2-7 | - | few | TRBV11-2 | CASLEGKGSYEQYF | TGTGCCTCTCTAGAGGGGAAAGGGTCCTACGAGCAGTACTTC
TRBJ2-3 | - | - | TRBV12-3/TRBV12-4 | CASTSVTGSSTDTQYF | TGTGCCAGCACCTCTGTAACCGGGAGTAGCACAGATACGCAGTATTTT
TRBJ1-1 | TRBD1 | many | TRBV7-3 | CASSPSTGVAEAFF | TGTGCCAGCAGCCCAAGCACAGGGGTCGCTGAAGCTTTCTTT
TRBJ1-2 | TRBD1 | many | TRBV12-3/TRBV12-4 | CANSQGAGGYTF | TGTGCCAACTCTCAGGGGGCGGGAGGCTACACCTTC
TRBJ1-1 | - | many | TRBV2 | CASRWNMNTEAFF | TGTGCCAGCAGATGGAATATGAACACTGAAGCTTTCTTT
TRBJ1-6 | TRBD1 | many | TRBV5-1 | CASRSSGQVYSPLHF | TGCGCCAGCAGATCCTCGGGACAGGTGTATTCACCCCTCCACTTT
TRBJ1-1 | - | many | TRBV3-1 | CASSQASRTEAFF | TGTGCCAGCAGCCAGGCGTCTCGAACTGAAGCTTTCTTT
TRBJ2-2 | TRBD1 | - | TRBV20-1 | CSARDGDRVSGELFF | TGCAGTGCTAGAGATGGGGACAGGGTTAGCGGGGAGCTGTTTTTT
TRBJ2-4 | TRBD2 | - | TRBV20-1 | CSARLGGAQDIQYF | TGCAGTGCTAGACTCGGGGGGGCCCAGGACATTCAGTACTTC